This T cell receptor (beta chain) was recorded in a study of T cell repertoires in cytomegalovirus infection. TCRdb re-called the reads with MiXCR, one entry per CDR3 protein. Here the sample spans 300,000 to 450,000 distinct CDR3 sequences, around 18% being singletons. This CDR3 is 14 amino acids long. The germline V gene encodes CDR1 SGHDT and CDR2 YYEEEE. V gave up 1 base and J gave up 6 bases; unmatched junction bases: 5. Input material: PBMCs. The origin of this receptor is a human donor in good health (CMV status not recorded). Some clones in this sample may be carry-over from other donors' samples. The chain combines TRBV5-6 with TRBJ2-7; 9 bases align to TRBD1. The CDR3 DNA reads TGTGCCAGCAGCTTGCTACAGGGGGCGACCGAGCAGTACTTC. Translated, it gives CASSLLQGATEQYF.